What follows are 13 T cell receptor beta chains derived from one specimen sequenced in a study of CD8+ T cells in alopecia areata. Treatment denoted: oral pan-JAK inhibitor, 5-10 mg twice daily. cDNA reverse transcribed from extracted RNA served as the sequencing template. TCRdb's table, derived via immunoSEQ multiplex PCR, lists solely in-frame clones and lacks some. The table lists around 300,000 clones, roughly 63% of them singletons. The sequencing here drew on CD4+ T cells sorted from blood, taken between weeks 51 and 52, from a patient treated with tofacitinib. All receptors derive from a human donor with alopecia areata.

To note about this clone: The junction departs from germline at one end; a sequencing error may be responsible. Here the CDR3 DNA reads TGCCTCGGACGGAGGAACGCTGAAGCTTTCTTT. This gives the protein CLGRRNAEAFF. This chain uses TRBV20-1 with TRBJ1-1; the D is unclear. This CDR3 is 11 amino acids long. The germline V gene has CDR1 DFQATT and CDR2 SNEGSKA (reference sequence).

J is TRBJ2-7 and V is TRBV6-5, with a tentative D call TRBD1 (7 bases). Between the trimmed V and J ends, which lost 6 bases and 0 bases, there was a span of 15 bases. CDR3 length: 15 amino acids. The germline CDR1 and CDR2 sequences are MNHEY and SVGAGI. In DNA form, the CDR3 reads TGTGCCAGCAGGCGACGACAGGGAGGCTCCTACGAGCAGTACTTC. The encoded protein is CASRRRQGGSYEQYF.

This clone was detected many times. The CDR3 spells CASSYSGTRGEQYF. DNA of the CDR3: TGTGCCAGCAGTTACTCTGGGACTAGGGGCGAGCAGTACTTC. The V gene is TRBV6-5, the J gene TRBJ2-7; 8 nucleotides line up with TRBD2. Trimming at V came to 0 bases and at J to 6 bases, leaving 4 bases not matched to a gene. There are 14 residues in the CDR3. Germline-derived CDR1 and CDR2 are MNHEY and SVGAGI.

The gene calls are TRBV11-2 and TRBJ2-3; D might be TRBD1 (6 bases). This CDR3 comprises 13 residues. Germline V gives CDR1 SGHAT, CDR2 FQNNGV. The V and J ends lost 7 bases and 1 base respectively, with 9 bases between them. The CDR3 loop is CASTRQGTDTQYF. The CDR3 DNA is TGTGCCAGCACCCGACAGGGCACAGATACGCAGTATTTT.

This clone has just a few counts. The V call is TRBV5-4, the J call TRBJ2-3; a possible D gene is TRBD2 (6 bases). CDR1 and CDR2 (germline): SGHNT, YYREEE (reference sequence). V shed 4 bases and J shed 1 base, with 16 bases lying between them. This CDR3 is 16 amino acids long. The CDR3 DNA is TGTGCCAGCAGCACCGGGGCGGGCGGGGGCACAGATACGCAGTATTTT. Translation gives CASSTGAGGGTDTQYF.

In DNA form, the CDR3 reads TGTGCCAGCAGCCAAGGACTAGCGGGGACGACCCAGTACTTC. The encoded protein is CASSQGLAGTTQYF. The chain has TRBV14 and TRBJ2-5, with 11 positions matching TRBD2. Germline CDR1 SGHDN, CDR2 FVKESK. The CDR3 runs to 14 residues. After removal of 1 base from V and 7 bases from J, the junction contained 2 bases not matched to a gene.

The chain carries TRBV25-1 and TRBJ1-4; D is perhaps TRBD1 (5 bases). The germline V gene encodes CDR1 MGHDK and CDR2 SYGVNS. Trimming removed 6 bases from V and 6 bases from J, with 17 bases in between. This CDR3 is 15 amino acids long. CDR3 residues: CASSDTTGTDEKLFF. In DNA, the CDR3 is TGTGCCAGCAGCGACACGACTGGGACTGATGAAAAACTGTTTTTT.

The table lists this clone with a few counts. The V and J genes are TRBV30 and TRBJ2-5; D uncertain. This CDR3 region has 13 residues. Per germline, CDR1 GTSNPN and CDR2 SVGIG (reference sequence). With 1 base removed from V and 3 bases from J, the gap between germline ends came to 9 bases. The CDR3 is CAWSGQVKETQYF. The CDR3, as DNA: TGTGCCTGGAGTGGGCAGGTTAAAGAGACCCAGTACTTC.

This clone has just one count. CDR3: CASSLEGQGRYNEQFF. In DNA, the CDR3 is TGCGCCAGCAGCTTGGAAGGCCAGGGCAGGTACAATGAGCAGTTCTTC. V gene TRBV5-1 combines with J gene TRBJ2-1; TRBD1 is a possible D gene (5 bases). There are 16 residues in the CDR3. Trimming stripped 0 bases from V and 4 bases from J, with 14 bases between. The V gene's germline CDR1 is SGHRS and CDR2 YFSETQ.

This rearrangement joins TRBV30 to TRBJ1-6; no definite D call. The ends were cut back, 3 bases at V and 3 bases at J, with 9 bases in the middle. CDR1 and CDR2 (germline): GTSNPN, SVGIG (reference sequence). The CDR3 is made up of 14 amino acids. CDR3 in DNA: TGTGCCTGGAGACGGGATCACTATAATTCACCCCTCCACTTT. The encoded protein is CAWRRDHYNSPLHF.

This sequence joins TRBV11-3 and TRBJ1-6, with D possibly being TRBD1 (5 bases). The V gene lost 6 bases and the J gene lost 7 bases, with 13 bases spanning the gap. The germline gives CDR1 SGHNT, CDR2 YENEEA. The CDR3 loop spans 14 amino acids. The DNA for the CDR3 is TGTGCCAGCAGTCGGGACGGTGAAAATTCACCCCTCCACTTT. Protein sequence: CASSRDGENSPLHF.

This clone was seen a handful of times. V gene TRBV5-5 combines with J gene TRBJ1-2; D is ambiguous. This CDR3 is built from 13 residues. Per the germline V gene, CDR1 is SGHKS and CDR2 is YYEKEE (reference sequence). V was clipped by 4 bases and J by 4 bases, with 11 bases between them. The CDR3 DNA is TGTGCCAGCAGCCGCCGGGATCCCTATGGCTACACCTTC. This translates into CASSRRDPYGYTF.

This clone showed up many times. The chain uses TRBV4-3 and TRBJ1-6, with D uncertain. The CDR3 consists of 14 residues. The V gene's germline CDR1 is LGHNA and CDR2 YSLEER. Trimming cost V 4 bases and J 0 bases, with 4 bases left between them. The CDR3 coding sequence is TGCGCCAGCAGCCGGGACTCCTATAATTCACCCCTCCACTTT. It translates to CASSRDSYNSPLHF.